This T cell receptor beta chain originates from a study of blood T cell repertoires in COVID-19. Whole-study context: Specimens from acute and convalescent COVID-19 originated in the United States, Italy and Spain.

This CDR3 region has 17 residues. Trimming at V came to 4 bases and at J to 6 bases, leaving 13 bases not matched to a gene. In germline, CDR1 is MRHNA, CDR2 SNTAGT. TCRdb keeps only in-frame clones here, not all; method: immunoSEQ multiplex PCR. The sample yields about 73,000 clones, approximately 71% seen once. Input material: peripheral blood. The clonotype originates from an older man with COVID-19, enrolled during active disease. This chain joins TRBV6-4 and TRBJ2-2; the match to TRBD2 covers 8 bases. The CDR3 loop reads CASSVTRGGRGAGELFF. The CDR3 bases are TGTGCCAGCAGTGTCACCCGCGGGGGGAGAGGGGCCGGGGAGCTGTTTTTT.